The 21 T cell receptor beta chains below were found in one sample sequenced in a study of T cells in Graves' hyperthyroidism and ophthalmopathy. From RNA transcripts, TCR beta CDR3 regions were amplified. A first-round RT-PCR of the TCR CDR3 used the HTBI primer set. TCRdb passed the multiplex PCR reads through MiXCR, listing each CDR3 protein once. Here the sample spans about 290,000 distinct CDR3 sequences, 13% being singletons. The sample comprised blood. The receptor set was obtained from a woman in her 30s with Graves' hyperthyroidism that later progressed to Graves' ophthalmopathy.

This clonotype has at least ten counts. The chain couples TRBV20-1 to TRBJ1-2, with a weak D call TRBD1 (5 bases). The CDR3 is 17 amino acids. V was shortened by 2 bases and J by 2 bases, with 21 bases between the two germline ends. Germline CDR1 is DFQATT and CDR2 is SNEGSKA (reference sequence). The CDR3 nucleotides are TGCAGTGCTAGACAACGGGGGGGTCACAACCTAAACTATGGCTACACCTTC. Translation gives CSARQRGGHNLNYGYTF.

This clonotype is large by share. One end of the junction does not line up with germline, which may come from a read error. The chain has TRBV13 and TRBJ2-5; 7 bases are shared with TRBD1. This CDR3 comprises 13 residues. Germline assignment: CDR1 PRHDT and CDR2 FYEKMQ (reference sequence). In DNA, the CDR3 is TGTGCCAGCAGCCCCAGCGGACACCCGGACAGGCACTTC. Encoded protein: CASSPSGHPDRHF.

This clonotype was observed at least ten times. The chain uses TRBV2 and TRBJ2-3, with 8 bases identical to TRBD2. The junction had 10 bases not matched to a gene; V was cut back by 8 bases and J by 0 bases. Germline V gene data show CDR1 as SNHLY and CDR2 as FYNNEI. This CDR3 is 16 amino acids long. The CDR3 region has the DNA TGTGCCAGCCGGGAGGGGGGTAGCGGGAGCACAGATACGCAGTATTTT. Translating it yields CASREGGSGSTDTQYF.

The V call is TRBV5-8, the J call TRBJ2-1; TRBD2 is a possible D gene (6 bases). Deletions cut 0 bases from V and 7 bases from J, with 11 bases between. The germline CDR1 and CDR2 sequences are SGHTS and YDEGEE. The CDR3 length is 14 residues. The CDR3 spells CASSLDGSGNEQFF. DNA of the CDR3: TGTGCCAGCAGCTTGGACGGGAGTGGGAATGAGCAGTTCTTC.

This clonotype was observed at least ten times. The V gene is TRBV7-2, the J gene TRBJ2-2; D possibly uses TRBD1 or TRBD2 (5 bases each). The CDR3 length is 16 residues. V lost 5 bases and J lost 2, with 15 bases in between. Germline V lookup: CDR1 SGHTA, CDR2 FQGNSA. In nucleotides, the CDR3 is TGTGCCAGCAGCAAGGGGACCCGATCAAACACCGGGGAGCTGTTTTTT. This translates into CASSKGTRSNTGELFF.

In this sample, this clonotype turned up many times. The V call is TRBV6-1, the J call TRBJ1-5; D unclear. V was trimmed by 0 bases and J by 2 bases, leaving 17 bases between them. Germline loops: CDR1 MNHNS, CDR2 SASEGT. The CDR3 loop spans 18 amino acids. DNA for the CDR3: TGTGCCAGCAGTGAAGCGCTCCCCCCCGGGAGACGCAATCAGCCCCAGCATTTT. Protein sequence: CASSEALPPGRRNQPQHF.

There are many counts of this clonotype. V gene TRBV28 combines with J gene TRBJ2-7; 9 nucleotides match TRBD1. V trimming: 5 bases; J trimming: 2 bases; junction bases outside the gene matches: 4. This CDR3 contains 14 residues. The V gene's germline CDR1 is MDHEN and CDR2 SYDVKM. CDR3 protein: CASSKRTGAYEQYF. The CDR3 DNA reads as TGTGCCAGCAGTAAACGGACAGGGGCCTACGAGCAGTACTTC.

Ten or more counts support this clonotype. This chain connects TRBV27 to TRBJ1-1, with TRBD1 as a possible D gene (6 bases). Germline CDR1 and CDR2: MNHEY and SMNVEV (reference sequence). The CDR3 is made up of 15 amino acids. Trimming took 5 bases from V and 1 from J, leaving 14 bases between them. CDR3 residues: CASSLMSGANTEAFF. CDR3 nucleotides: TGTGCCAGCAGTCTGATGTCAGGGGCGAACACTGAAGCTTTCTTT.

This clonotype was detected ten times or more. This sequence joins TRBV7-9 and TRBJ2-2; no definite D call. Germline CDR1 reads SEHNR; CDR2 reads FQNEAQ (reference sequence). V was trimmed by 1 base and J by 8 bases, leaving 11 bases between them. The CDR3 consists of 14 residues. CDR3 loop: CASSLELSAGELFF. DNA for the CDR3: TGTGCCAGCAGCTTAGAGCTCAGTGCTGGGGAGCTGTTTTTT.

Many counts were recorded for this clonotype. CDR3 loop: CAWSGSDYYNEQFF. CDR3 bases: TGTGCCTGGAGTGGATCGGACTATTACAATGAGCAGTTCTTC. The gene calls are TRBV30 and TRBJ2-1; tentative D call: TRBD2 (6 bases). Deletions cut 1 base from V and 4 bases from J, with 11 bases between. Germline V gene data show CDR1 as GTSNPN and CDR2 as SVGIG (reference sequence). The CDR3 has 14 residues.

The chain combines TRBV7-9 with TRBJ2-3; tentative D call: TRBD2 (6 bases). The V gene's germline CDR1 is SEHNR and CDR2 FQNEAQ (reference sequence). This CDR3 region has 15 residues. The germline V and J ends were trimmed by 2 bases and 0 bases, with 9 bases remaining between them. CDR3 sequence: CASSLFGGSTDTQYF. The CDR3 DNA reads TGTGCCAGCAGCTTATTTGGGGGGAGCACAGATACGCAGTATTTT.

At least ten counts were recorded for this clonotype. The rearrangement uses TRBV10-2 and TRBJ2-5; D unclear. The V gene lost 3 bases and the J gene lost 5 bases, with 22 bases spanning the gap. This CDR3 has 17 amino acids. Per germline, CDR1 WSHSY and CDR2 SAAADI. The CDR3 region has the DNA TGCGCCAGCAGTGAACCCCCCTGGCTGGCAGTTGAGGAGACCCAGTACTTC. Protein product: CASSEPPWLAVEETQYF.

The rearrangement links TRBV10-3 to TRBJ2-7; 9 bases map to TRBD1. The CDR3 spans 12 residues. Germline CDR1 ENHRY, CDR2 SYGVKD. V was pared by 7 bases and J by 6 bases, with 4 bases of the junction left unmatched. The CDR3 reads CAIIEDRGEQYF. CDR3 sequence (DNA): TGTGCCATCATCGAGGACAGGGGCGAGCAGTACTTC.

In regard to this clonotype: A much larger clone differs by one base, so this may be a read error. The rearrangement uses TRBV30 and TRBJ2-7, with D perhaps matching TRBD1 (5 bases). CDR1 GTSNPN and CDR2 SVGIG come from the germline V gene (reference sequence). V lost 8 bases and J lost 7, with 21 bases in between. This CDR3 has 13 amino acids. For the CDR3, the DNA is TGTGCCGGGGCCTCGTTGGTCGGCTCGGAGCAGTACTTC. It encodes CAGASLVGSEQYF.

This clonotype has ten or more counts. V usage is TRBV27 and J usage is TRBJ2-1, with TRBD2 matching 7 bases. The CDR3 contains 16 residues. With 5 bases clipped from V and 4 bases from J, the junction kept 11 bases outside the gene matches. Looked up from germline, CDR1 is MNHEY and CDR2 is SMNVEV (reference sequence). This CDR3 is CASSPLGSGSYNEQFF. CDR3 DNA sequence: TGTGCCAGCAGTCCCCTTGGTAGCGGGTCGTACAATGAGCAGTTCTTC.

The CDR3 is CASSQPGFDSVYNEQFF. CDR3 in DNA: TGTGCCAGCAGCCAGCCGGGATTCGACAGCGTGTACAATGAGCAGTTCTTC. The chain carries TRBV14 and TRBJ2-1; D might be TRBD1 or TRBD2, each matching 5 bases. Trimming pared 3 bases from V and 4 bases from J, leaving 19 bases between. CDR3 size: 17 residues. The V gene's germline CDR1 is SGHDN and CDR2 FVKESK.

In this sample, this clonotype turned up many times. The chain recombines TRBV30 with TRBJ1-5, with a possible D match to TRBD1 (5 bases). This CDR3 comprises 15 residues. CDR1 is GTSNPN and CDR2 is SVGIG in the germline V gene (reference sequence). Trimming shortened V by 3 bases and J by 4 bases, and 16 bases separated the two germline ends. For the CDR3, the DNA is TGTGCCTGGAGCGACGGGACCTCAAGAAATCAGCCCCAGCATTTT. Its translation is CAWSDGTSRNQPQHF.

This clonotype has a count of ten or more. The V call is TRBV28, the J call TRBJ2-3; a weak D match, TRBD1 (5 bases). The CDR3 sequence is 13 residues long. Trimming took off 11 bases at V and 0 bases at J, with 12 bases between the two ends. The germline V gene encodes CDR1 MDHEN and CDR2 SYDVKM. This CDR3 is CAAGQLSTDTQYF. CDR3 in DNA: TGTGCCGCAGGGCAGTTAAGCACAGATACGCAGTATTTT.

On this clonotype itself: A single base separates this from a much larger clone, so it may be a read error. V gene TRBV7-2 combines with J gene TRBJ1-2; no definite D call. V lost 1 base, J lost 9 bases, and 12 bases lay in between. Germline CDR1 and CDR2: SGHTA and FQGNSA. The CDR3 consists of 13 residues. The CDR3 sequence is CASSLEEPFRYTF. Here the CDR3 DNA reads TGTGCCAGCAGCTTAGAGGAGCCCTTCCGCTACACCTTC. Full variable domain (outside the CDR3, taken from reference TRBV7-2 and TRBJ1-2): GAGVSQSPSNKVTEKGKDVELRCDPISGHTALYWYRQSLGQGLEFLIYFQGNSAPDKSGLPSDRFSAERTGGSVSTLTIQRTQQEDSAVYLCASSLEEPFRYTFGSGTRLTVV.

This clonotype occurred a few times. The CDR3 DNA follows: TGCGCCAGCAGCCGGGCGGAGATGAATGAGCAGTTCTTC. Its protein product is CASSRAEMNEQFF. The gene calls are TRBV5-1 and TRBJ2-1; no firm D call. The germline V gene has CDR1 SGHRS and CDR2 YFSETQ. The CDR3 contains 13 residues. V was clipped by 4 bases and J by 7 bases, with 12 bases between them.

This clonotype was observed at least ten times. The chain joins TRBV27 to TRBJ2-7; a weak D match, TRBD1 (6 bases). The V and J ends lost 4 bases and 1 base respectively, with 8 bases between them. CDR1 and CDR2 (germline): MNHEY, SMNVEV (reference sequence). This CDR3 is built from 13 residues. Written as DNA, the CDR3 is TGTGCCAGCAGTTACGGACAGTCCTACGAGCAGTACTTC. Translation gives CASSYGQSYEQYF.